A single TCR beta chain is shown here with its context. This clonotype was recorded many times. Its antigen has not been determined. Per-base quality was not reported, and no clone a single base away is much larger than it. Trimming removed 6 bases from V and 5 bases from J, leaving 7 bases between the germline ends. CDR1 and CDR2 are read off the germline V gene as SGHVS and FNYEAQ. The CDR3 holds 11 amino acids from the cysteine to the phenylalanine. The kept DNA is CDR3 alone, 33 bases in frame from the first base. This sample's time point label indicates: newly diagnosed GD, antithyroid drugs for less than 3 months. For both TCR sequencing and RNA sequencing, RNA was extracted from PBMCs using TRIzol. The diagnosis of Graves' disease was made according to American Thyroid Association guidelines. Patients for the study were recruited at an endocrinology department in Xi'an, China. Each patient gave 7.5 to 10 milliliters of peripheral blood, collected in an EDTA anticoagulant tube. PBMCs were isolated by Ficoll Paque Plus density gradient separation without further T cell sorting. An Agilent 2100 Bioanalyzer and agarose gel were used to check RNA quality, while a NanoDrop 2000 measured RNA concentration.

The sample originates from a study of regulatory T cells in long-lasting Graves disease (dated by TCRdb to the early 2020s). About the full investigation: In the newly diagnosed Graves' disease group, patients had been taking antithyroid drugs for less than 3 months. Persistent Graves' disease patients were compared with newly diagnosed Graves' disease patients by peripheral blood TCR sequencing and RNA sequencing. A total of roughly 35 samples underwent TCR sequencing: about 13 from persistent and some 20 from newly diagnosed Graves' disease patients. The study was registered as a clinical trial and conducted in China. Beyond this particular receptor, the publication reports: The small sample size was acknowledged by the authors as a limitation that may reduce accuracy. A larger number of public clonotypes was shared among persistent patients (approximately 2,600) than among newly diagnosed patients (roughly 1,000). Persistent disease showed preferential use of TRBV28, TRBJ1-2 and TRBJ2-5, whereas newly diagnosed disease favored TRBV20-1 and TRBJ2-1. Persistent Graves' disease patients showed lower TCR Shannon entropy and fewer highly expanded clones than newly diagnosed patients, suggesting clonal expansion. Because the primary lesion, thyroid tissue, could not be accessed, the study looked at peripheral blood alone. Only the TCR beta chain was sequenced and analyzed.

Libraries were prepared through multiplex PCR. Sequencing used an Illumina HiSeq 4000. CDR3 regions were amplified by Arm-PCR with iRepertoire HTBI primers to construct TCR beta libraries. Before sequencing, the PCR products underwent gel purification. As for the original processing: A total of roughly 67 TRBV and some 15 TRBJ segments were identified across samples and were used for gene usage analysis of CDR3 amino acid clonotypes. COPE and FqMerger were used to merge the filtered high-quality paired reads into contigs. BLAST was used to align contigs to IMGT TRBV, TRBD and TRBJ reference genes, and CDR3 was defined according to IMGT. Any clonotype with a frequency above 0.1% was counted as a highly expanded clone. Shannon entropy was used to measure repertoire diversity, and the Gini coefficient was used to measure V-J evenness. A clonotype was considered public if more than one individual shared it. The public reads were reanalyzed by TCRdb: fastp trimming at Q25, MiXCR alignment, in-frame beta chains only. Rows with a matching CDR3 protein are joined into one entry that keeps the most common DNA and genes. Clone size and V and J calls follow TCRdb, not the original study. The sample table contains approximately 470,000 distinct CDR3 sequences; only one count was recorded for 15% to 20% of them. More than 10% of the sample belongs to the ten largest clones.

This same sample was also part of a study on T cells in Graves' hyperthyroidism and ophthalmopathy. That second report states: Graves' hyperthyroidism was defined as stable when no progression to ophthalmopathy occurred over 18 months of follow-up. Hyperthyroidism patients were aged 18 to 65 years and newly diagnosed, with disease duration of less than 2 months. Exclusion was applied to patients with uncontrolled infections, other autoimmune diseases, pregnancy or lactation. Clinical symptoms, serum thyroxine and TRAb, thyroid ultrasound, and orbital computed tomography formed the basis for the diagnoses. For the first round of RT-PCR on the TCR CDR3, the HTBI primer set was used together with the Qiagen OneStep RT-PCR kit. Blood samples also contained most of the expanded thyroid clonotypes (frequency above 0.001), which suggests that blood repertoires may reflect thyroid immune responses. A 13 V-J signature model separated ophthalmopathy from stable hyperthyroidism, with approximately 87% sensitivity and 81.08% specificity in cross-validation and 80%/75% in testing. In validation, the model predicted progression to ophthalmopathy a median of around 6.5 months before onset, with about 70% sensitivity and 72.22% specificity. A discovery cohort of around 98 patients, roughly 40 with Graves' ophthalmopathy and under 60 with stable Graves' hyperthyroidism, was used to find distinguishing TCR V-J signatures. Prospective prediction of ophthalmopathy was tested in an independent validation cohort of 18 to 20 hyperthyroidism patients and approximately 17 patients who later progressed to ophthalmopathy. The 75 to 100 discovery patients were randomly divided into training and test sets at a 7:3 ratio. In about 6 Graves' hyperthyroidism patients, the study also compared T-cell repertoires from thyroid tissue with T-cell repertoires from blood. After sampling, hyperthyroidism patients received methimazole starting at 30 mg daily, and ophthalmopathy patients received high-dose intravenous methylprednisolone. The libraries were constructed in a second round of multiplex PCR and then size-selected and purified. Libraries were sequenced paired-end with 100 bp reads on an Illumina HiSeq2000. SOAPnuke was used to process the raw data, throwing out any read that contained adapters or uncalled bases, had a mean Phred below 15, or lacked an exact constant-primer or identifier match. High-quality paired reads were merged using COPE v1.2.5, and each unique nucleotide sequence was defined as a clonotype. MiTCR v1.1 was used to align the clonotypes against IMGT TRBV, TRBD and TRBJ reference segments. The analysis included only V-J combinations with a frequency above 0.0001, which together covered 99% to 99.2% of the repertoires. The TCS score was defined as the ratio of F50 (clonal expansion) to E x V (chaos), calculated using BLOSUM62-based TCRdist between CDR3 peptides within each V-J. Welch's t-statistics and random forest reduced roughly 500 V-J features to 10 to 15, which were used in a naive Bayes classifier (R e1071). No statistical method was used to fix the sample size in advance, and group allocation was not hidden from the investigators. The paper describes TCR Vbeta CDR3 sequencing of 120 to 150 peripheral blood samples, made up of 43 ophthalmopathy patients, 70 to 75 hyperthyroidism patients and 17 progressor patients.

The sample here was peripheral blood mononuclear cells (PBMCs), taken at new diagnosis, from a patient treated with antithyroid drugs. The rearranged chain carries TRBV7-6 and TRBJ2-5; TRBD1 could be the D gene, as 5 bases match. The receptor's source is a man in his forties with Graves disease. Donor details come from another sample of the same person, matched by shared clones. In nucleotides, the sequence is TGTGCCAGCAGTGCAGGGGAGACCCAGTACTTC. Its protein is CASSAGETQYF. Here the CDR3 is joined to the reference TRBV7-6 and TRBJ2-5 genes, and the full variable domain is: GAGVSQSPRYKVTKRGQDVALRCDPISGHVSLYWYRQALGQGPEFLTYFNYEAQQDKSGLPNDRFSAERPEGSISTLTIQRTEQRDSAMYRCASSAGETQYFGPGTRLLVL.